This T cell receptor (beta chain) was observed in a study of T cell repertoires in cytomegalovirus infection. Study-level background: CMV infection together with matching HLA type was indicated by public TCR beta signatures. Overall study results and limits: HLA-C-restricted CMV clonotypes gave the most frequent clonotype in two of eight donors. Identification of carriers of CMV plus the relevant HLA was performed using cumulative public TCR beta family frequency.

TCRdb re-called the reads with MiXCR, one entry per CDR3 protein. The sample comprises fewer than 6,500 distinct CDR3 sequences, around 52% of which are singletons, and more than 70% rests with the top ten. This clonotype appeared a few times. Its specificity is unknown. Germline assignment: CDR1 SEHNR and CDR2 FQNEAQ (reference sequence). The CDR3 is 16 residues long. Unmatched junction bases numbered 6, after V lost 5 bases and J lost 0 bases. Material: PBMCs, sequenced either directly or after in vitro stimulation (not recorded which). This chain links TRBV7-9 with TRBJ2-1; TRBD1 agrees at 8 bases. The TCR was taken from a human donor in good health (CMV status not recorded). Some clones in this sample may be carry-over from other donors' samples. The CDR3 DNA follows: TGTGCCAGCAGCCCCCCCGGGACAGGCTCCTACAATGAGCAGTTCTTC. This sequence encodes CASSPPGTGSYNEQFF.